A selection of T cell receptor beta chains follows, all from one sample in a study of CD8 T cells in ankylosing spondylitis. TCRdb itself ran the 5' RACE reads through MiXCR, one entry per CDR3 protein. The table records a few hundred thousand distinct CDR3 sequences, 20% to 25% of them present only once. Sequencing used blood, either unsorted or a sorted T cell fraction (not recorded which). These receptors all come from a male donor with ankylosing spondylitis. Each CDR3 is given with its conserved first and last residue. A D gene is named only where the DNA matches it firmly. Size is omitted from some rows. Given values are once, few, many or a class for expanded clones.

>TRBV7-2|many|TRBJ2-2|-
TGTGCCAGCAGCTCCTTTACTGCCGGGGAGCTGTTTTTT
CASSSFTAGELFF
>TRBV20-1|-|TRBJ2-3|-
TGCAGTGCCAGACGTAGGAGGGCACTCACAGATACGCAGTATTTT
CSARRRRALTDTQYF
>TRBV9|-|TRBJ2-3|-
TGTGCCAGCAGCGACCTCACAGATACGCAGTATTTT
CASSDLTDTQYF
>TRBV3-1|few|TRBJ2-2|TRBD2
TGTGCCAGCAGCGGCTTACTAGCGGGAGGGAGCGGCACCGGGGAGCTGTTTTTT
CASSGLLAGGSGTGELFF
>TRBV5-6|few|TRBJ1-2|-
TGTGCCAGCAGCTTCACCGGGATTAATGGCTACACCTTC
CASSFTGINGYTF
>TRBV20-1|few|TRBJ1-2|-
TGCAGTGCTGCACAGGGCGGTGGCTATGGCTACACCTTC
CSAAQGGGYGYTF
>TRBV20-1|once|TRBJ2-1|TRBD2
TGCTGTGCTAGAGTTCCAGCGGGAGGGGATGACAATGAGCAGTTCTTC
CCARVPAGGDDNEQFF
>TRBV28|few|TRBJ1-4|-
TGTGCCAGCAGTTGGGGGATCCGTACTCGAGGTGAAAAACTGTTTTTT
CASSWGIRTRGEKLFF
>TRBV11-2|-|TRBJ2-3|TRBD2
TGTGCCAGCAGCTTATTGGGACTAGCGGTAGGGGGCCCAGATACGCAGTATTTT
CASSLLGLAVGGPDTQYF
>TRBV7-8|many|TRBJ2-7|-
TGTGCCAGCAGCTTAGCTGGGGCCGAGCAGTACTTC
CASSLAGAEQYF
>TRBV7-2|few|TRBJ2-5|-
TGTGCCAGCAGCTTCGTGACCCAAGAGACCCAGTACTTC
CASSFVTQETQYF
>TRBV28|few|TRBJ1-1|-
TGTGCCAGCAGTTTACTGAGGGGAGAAGCTTTCTTT
CASSLLRGEAFF
>TRBV20-1|once|TRBJ2-4|-
TGCAGTGCCCACGAGACACCCCGAAGGGAAGCCAAAAACATTCAGTACTTC
CSAHETPRREAKNIQYF
>TRBV5-1|few|TRBJ2-7|-
TGCGCCAGCAGCTTCCGAGGTCGCGAGCAGTACTTC
CASSFRGREQYF
>TRBV5-1|many|TRBJ1-5|-
TGCGCCAGCAGCTTGATTCCCGAATCCAGTCAGCCCCAGCATTTT
CASSLIPESSQPQHF
>TRBV20-1|-|TRBJ2-1|-
TGCAGTGCGGACGTCTTCTACAGCTCCTACAATGAGCAGTTCTTC
CSADVFYSSYNEQFF
>TRBV20-1|-|TRBJ2-1|-
TGCAGTGGGAAGAGGGGCGGCAATGAGCAGTTCTTC
CSGKRGGNEQFF
>TRBV28|few|TRBJ2-3|-
TGTGCCAGCCAAGACGGAAGCACAGATACGCAGTATTTT
CASQDGSTDTQYF
>TRBV12-3/TRBV12-4|-|TRBJ1-1|-
TGTGCCAGCAGCATCACACAGGGCGCCACTGAAGCTTTCTTT
CASSITQGATEAFF
>TRBV16|-|TRBJ1-1|-
TGTGCCAGCAGTCGAGGGGTTAGCACTGAAGCTTTCTTT
CASSRGVSTEAFF
>TRBV6-2/TRBV6-3|few|TRBJ1-5|-
TGTGCCAGCAGTCTCGATTCGGCAGGGGTACAGCCCCAGCATTTT
CASSLDSAGVQPQHF
>TRBV12-3/TRBV12-4|-|TRBJ2-2|-
TGTGCCAGCAGTTTAAAAAGGGTCACCGGGGAGCTGTTTTTT
CASSLKRVTGELFF
>TRBV7-9|-|TRBJ2-7|-
TGTGCCAGCAGCTCGGAGGGGGGGTATAACTACGAGCAGTACTTC
CASSSEGGYNYEQYF
>TRBV5-1|many|TRBJ2-7|TRBD2
TGCGCCAGCAGCCTCCTAGCGGGAGAGGACGAGCAGTACTTC
CASSLLAGEDEQYF
>TRBV4-3|-|TRBJ2-2|TRBD1
TGCGCCAGCAGCCAACAACCGGGACAGGGATCCACCGGGGAGCTGTTTTTT
CASSQQPGQGSTGELFF
>TRBV5-1|-|TRBJ2-7|-
TGCGCCAGCAGCTTGGGGCCACGTTCACCCCACGAGCAGTACTTC
CASSLGPRSPHEQYF
>TRBV20-1|few|TRBJ1-6|-
TGCAGTGCTAGTGCCACAGTGGATAATTCACCCCTCCACTTT
CSASATVDNSPLHF
>TRBV12-3/TRBV12-4|-|TRBJ1-6|-
TGTGCCAGCAGGGCCCCGATGGGGGATAATTCACCCCTCCACTTT
CASRAPMGDNSPLHF
>TRBV5-1|-|TRBJ2-5|TRBD1
TGCGCCAGCAGGGGGACAGGGGAGGAAGCGTGGAACTTC
CASRGTGEEAWNF
>TRBV19|few|TRBJ2-1|-
TGTGCCAGTAGTATAATCCGCAGATCCTACAATGAGCAGTTCTTC
CASSIIRRSYNEQFF
>TRBV7-8|-|TRBJ1-2|TRBD1
TGTGCCAGCAGCTTACCCCGACAGGGGGCCCATGGCTACACCTTC
CASSLPRQGAHGYTF
>TRBV7-2|once|TRBJ2-7|TRBD2
TGTGCCAGCAGCTGGGGGACGGGGACTAGCTTCTACGAGCAGTACTTC
CASSWGTGTSFYEQYF
>TRBV10-3|-|TRBJ2-2|TRBD2
TGTGCCACGAGAACCGGGACTAGCGTAAACACCGGGGAGCTGTTTTTT
CATRTGTSVNTGELFF
>TRBV18|-|TRBJ1-5|-
TGTGCCAGCTCACCCCCACCGGGACACCATAGCAATCAGCCCCAGCATTTT
CASSPPPGHHSNQPQHF
>TRBV5-1|many|TRBJ2-5|-
TGCGCCAGCAGCCCCCCCGGGGCAGAAGAGACCCAGTACTTC
CASSPPGAEETQYF
>TRBV5-1|-|TRBJ2-3|TRBD1
TGCGCCAGCAGCTTGGTCGGGACAGACAGCACAGATACGCAGTATTTT
CASSLVGTDSTDTQYF
>TRBV12-3/TRBV12-4|few|TRBJ2-2|-
TGTGCCAGCAGTTTAGTAGGACGTCCGGACACCGGGGAGCTGTTTTTT
CASSLVGRPDTGELFF
>TRBV5-1|few|TRBJ2-3|TRBD2
TGCGCCAGCAGCTTGCGACTAGCGGAGTACACAGATACGCAGTATTTT
CASSLRLAEYTDTQYF
>TRBV18|few|TRBJ2-2|TRBD2
TGTGCCAGCTCACCACGAGTGTCTAGCGGGAGCACCGGGGAGCTGTTTTTT
CASSPRVSSGSTGELFF
>TRBV6-5|-|TRBJ2-3|-
TGTGCCAGCAAGTTAGTTCTCGGCACAGATACGCAGTATTTT
CASKLVLGTDTQYF
>TRBV11-2|-|TRBJ2-7|-
TGTGCCAGCAGCTTAGAACAGCATACCGCTTTCGAGCAGTACTTC
CASSLEQHTAFEQYF